Listed below are T cell receptor beta chains from one sample, sequenced in a study of blood T cell repertoires in COVID-19. The data were produced by immunoSEQ multiplex PCR, yet TCRdb's version contains in-frame clones alone and is incomplete. Among 55,000 to 65,000 clones, roughly 90% were seen once, and the ten largest hold approximately 1.5%. Sequenced material: peripheral blood. The source is a human donor in a cohort sampled during active COVID-19. Both conserved end residues are part of each CDR3. A D gene is named only where the DNA matches it firmly. Clone size is stated in some rows and not others, as once, few, many or a class when expanded.

cdr3_nt cdr3_aa clone_size j_call d_call v_call
TGTGCCAGCAGTCCCGGGGCGGGAGGGTGGTCATATGAGCAGTTCTTC CASSPGAGGWSYEQFF once TRBJ2-1 TRBD2 TRBV7-9
TGTGCCAGCAGCTTATGGACAGGGGACACTGAAGCTTTCTTT CASSLWTGDTEAFF - TRBJ1-1 TRBD1 TRBV5-4
TGTGCCAGCAGTGAACTTCGGGGGTATCTGGACGAGCAGTACTTC CASSELRGYLDEQYF - TRBJ2-7 - TRBV2
TGTGCCAGCACTGGGGGAGGGGGAGCCTACGAGCAGTACTTC CASTGGGGAYEQYF - TRBJ2-7 - TRBV6-5
TGTGCCAGCAGCGGTATTACAGGCTACGAGCAGTACTTC CASSGITGYEQYF - TRBJ2-7 - TRBV3-1/TRBV3-2
TGCGCCAGCAGCCCTCGCCTAGCGGGAAAGCAGTTCTTC CASSPRLAGKQFF - TRBJ2-1 TRBD2 TRBV5-1
TGTGCCAGCAGCCAGGGGACAGGGTACTCCTATAATTCACCCCTCCACTTT CASSQGTGYSYNSPLHF - TRBJ1-6 TRBD1 TRBV4-2
TGTGCCAGCAGTCGGGACATGAATAATTCACCCCTCCACTTT CASSRDMNNSPLHF - TRBJ1-6 - TRBV6-5
TGTGCCAGCAGCTTGGGCTGGGTCAATCAGCCCCAGCATTTT CASSLGWVNQPQHF - TRBJ1-5 - TRBV2
TGTGCCACCAGTGCGAGGGTTTCCGATGTCCTCTTCCCTCGCACAGATACGCAGTATTTT CATSARVSDVLFPRTDTQYF once TRBJ2-3 - TRBV24-1
TGTGCCAGCAGCCCCTCCCCCCGGGGGAACACTGAAGCTTTCTTT CASSPSPRGNTEAFF - TRBJ1-1 - TRBV6-2/TRBV6-3
TGTGCCAGTAGTCTGACTAGTTCTAGCACAGATACGCAGTATTTT CASSLTSSSTDTQYF once TRBJ2-3 - TRBV19
TGCGCCAGCAGTTTAACTAGCGGGAAGGGCGGGGAGCTGTTTTTT CASSLTSGKGGELFF - TRBJ2-2 TRBD2 TRBV10-2
TGTGCTAGCAGCCCAGGCCCAGGGGCCTACGATGAGCAGTTCTTC CASSPGPGAYDEQFF - TRBJ2-1 - TRBV7-7
TGTGCCAGTAGTATTCCCGTAGCGGGGGAGCTGTTTTTT CASSIPVAGELFF - TRBJ2-2 - TRBV19
TGTGCCACCACTAAGAATTCACCCCTCCACTTT CATTKNSPLHF - TRBJ1-6 - TRBV28
TGCAGCTGCCGGGACAGGGTGAATTATGGCTACACCTTC CSCRDRVNYGYTF - TRBJ1-2 TRBD1 TRBV29-1
TGTGCCAGCAGTGAAGATTCTCGACAGGGGAGACGAGAGACCCAGTACTTC CASSEDSRQGRRETQYF - TRBJ2-5 TRBD1 TRBV6-1
TGTGCCAGCAGCCAAGATTATAGGACCGGGACAGGGGGCTATGGCGGGGAGCTGTTTTTT CASSQDYRTGTGGYGGELFF - TRBJ2-2 TRBD1 TRBV3-1/TRBV3-2
TGCGCCAGCAGTGAGTCGGGAGATGGCACAGATACGCAGTATTTT CASSESGDGTDTQYF - TRBJ2-3 - TRBV10-1
TGTGCCAGCAGCCACCGCGACAGGAGATACACAGATACGCAGTATTTT CASSHRDRRYTDTQYF - TRBJ2-3 - TRBV14
TGTGCCACCAGCGCGGGGCCCAATCAGCCCCAGCATTTT CATSAGPNQPQHF - TRBJ1-5 - TRBV15
TGTGCCAGCTCCCAGGGTGGAGAGACCCAGTACTTC CASSQGGETQYF once TRBJ2-5 - TRBV18
TGTGCCAGTAGTATCCGGGACAACCTTAGCAATCAGCCCCAGCATTTT CASSIRDNLSNQPQHF - TRBJ1-5 - TRBV19
TGTGCCAGCAGCTTAGGGTCGGTCAGGTCCTATGGCTACACCTTC CASSLGSVRSYGYTF - TRBJ1-2 - TRBV7-9
TGTGCCAGCAGCTTAAGTTTCGGGACAGTCTCTGGGGCCAACGTCCTGACTTTC CASSLSFGTVSGANVLTF - TRBJ2-6 TRBD1 TRBV7-8
TGTGCCAGTAAACCAGGGTCCACAGATACGCAGTATTTT CASKPGSTDTQYF once TRBJ2-3 - TRBV19
TGTGCCAACATACACAGGGTAGATAAGAGGTATGGCTACACCTTC CANIHRVDKRYGYTF few TRBJ1-2 - TRBV28
TGCGCCAGCAGCTCGACTAGCGCGAACACCGGGGAGCTGTTTTTT CASSSTSANTGELFF - TRBJ2-2 TRBD2 TRBV5-1
TGTGCCAGTAGTAATAGCGGTCAAGAGACCCAGTACTTC CASSNSGQETQYF - TRBJ2-5 - TRBV19
TGTGCCAGCTCACCGGCTGAGACCCAGTACTTC CASSPAETQYF - TRBJ2-5 - TRBV18
TGTGCCAGCAGCACCCTCAGGGGGCCCTACACCGGGGAGCTGTTTTTT CASSTLRGPYTGELFF - TRBJ2-2 TRBD1 TRBV11-2
TGTGCCAGCAGTTACGCCGGGGGGAAAAACACAGATACGCAGTATTTT CASSYAGGKNTDTQYF - TRBJ2-3 TRBD2 TRBV6-5